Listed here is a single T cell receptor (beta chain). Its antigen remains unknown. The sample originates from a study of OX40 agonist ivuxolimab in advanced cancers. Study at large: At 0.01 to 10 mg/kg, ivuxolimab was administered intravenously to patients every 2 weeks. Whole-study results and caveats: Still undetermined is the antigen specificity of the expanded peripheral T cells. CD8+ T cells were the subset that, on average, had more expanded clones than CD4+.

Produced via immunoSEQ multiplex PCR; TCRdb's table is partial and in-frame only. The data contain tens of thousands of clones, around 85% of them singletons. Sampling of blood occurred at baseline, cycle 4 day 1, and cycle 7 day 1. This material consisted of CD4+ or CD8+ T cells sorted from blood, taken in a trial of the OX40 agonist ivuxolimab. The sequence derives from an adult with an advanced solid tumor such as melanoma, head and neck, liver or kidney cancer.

The CDR3, as DNA: TGCGCCAGCAGCCCGAACCTAGCGGAAGTAGGTAAATACGAGCAGTACTTC. Protein product: CASSPNLAEVGKYEQYF. This chain joins TRBV4-3 and TRBJ2-7; 7 positions agree with TRBD2. Germline loops: CDR1 LGHNA, CDR2 YSLEER. The CDR3 is 17 residues long. V lost 4 bases to trimming and J lost 4 bases; unmatched junction nucleotides: 16.